This T cell receptor beta chain was sequenced in a study of blood T cells in healthy people across ages. This CDR3 has 13 amino acids. Trimming pared 4 bases from V and 10 bases from J, leaving 12 bases between. Germline lookup yields CDR1 SGHRS and CDR2 YFSETQ. The study's findings and limits: Whereas aged donors had fewer naive CD4+ cells, long-lived donors had more of them and higher diversity.

Each individual donor underwent a draw of around 9.8 milliliters of peripheral blood. The second PCR ran about 6 to 12 cycles with a sample-barcoded 5' primer and J-beta primers. TCRdb recomputed calls from the 5' RACE reads with MiXCR, one row per CDR3 protein. This table has 600,000 to 900,000 distinct CDR3 sequences, 20% to 30% appearing once. This clonotype was observed a handful of times. Its antigen is undetermined. This sample was shared with a second study, whose subject was T cells of mothers and their children. As that report states: Several children, together with their three healthy Caucasian mothers, made up the donors. Mother-child pairs who were related displayed a slightly higher overlap than unrelated pairs, a difference that was non-significant.

The origin of this receptor is a boy younger than 18 in good health. The V and J genes are TRBV5-1 and TRBJ1-6, with D perhaps matching TRBD1 (5 bases). The specimen sequenced was blood. CDR3 sequence: CASSEEGTSPLHF. CDR3 bases: TGCGCCAGCAGCGAAGAAGGGACGTCACCCCTCCACTTT.